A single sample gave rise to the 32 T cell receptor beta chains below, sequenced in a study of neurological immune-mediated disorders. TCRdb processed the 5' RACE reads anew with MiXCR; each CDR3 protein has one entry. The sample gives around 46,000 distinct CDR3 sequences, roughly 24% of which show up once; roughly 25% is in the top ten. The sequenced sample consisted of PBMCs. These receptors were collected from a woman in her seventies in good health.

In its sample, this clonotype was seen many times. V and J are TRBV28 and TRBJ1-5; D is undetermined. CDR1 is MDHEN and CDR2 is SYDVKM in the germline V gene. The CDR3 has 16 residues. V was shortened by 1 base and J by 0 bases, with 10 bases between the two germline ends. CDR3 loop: CASSLFWAVSNQPQHF. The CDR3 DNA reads TGTGCCAGCAGTTTATTTTGGGCAGTTAGCAATCAGCCCCAGCATTTT.

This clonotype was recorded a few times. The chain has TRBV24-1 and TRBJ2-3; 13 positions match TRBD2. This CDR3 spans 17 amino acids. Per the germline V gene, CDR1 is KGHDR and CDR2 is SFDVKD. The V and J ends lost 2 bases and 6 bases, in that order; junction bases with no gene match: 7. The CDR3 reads CATSDYVTSGRKDTQYF. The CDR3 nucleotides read TGTGCCACCAGTGATTACGTGACTAGCGGGAGGAAGGATACGCAGTATTTT.

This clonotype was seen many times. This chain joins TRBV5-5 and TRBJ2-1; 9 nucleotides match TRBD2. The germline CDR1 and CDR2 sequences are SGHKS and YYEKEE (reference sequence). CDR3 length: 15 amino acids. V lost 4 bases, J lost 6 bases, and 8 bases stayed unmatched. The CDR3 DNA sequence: TGTGCCAGCAGCCAGGGGCGGGAGGGGGGCAATGAGCAGTTCTTC. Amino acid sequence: CASSQGREGGNEQFF.

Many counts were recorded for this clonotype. DNA of the CDR3: TGCGCCAGCAGTACGGCGGGATTTGGTATGACAGATACGCAGTATTTT. The encoded protein is CASSTAGFGMTDTQYF. The rearrangement uses TRBV5-1 and TRBJ2-3; D may be TRBD2 (6 bases). Germline V gene sequence: CDR1 SGHRS, CDR2 YFSETQ. There are 16 residues in the CDR3. Trimming left V 5 bases short and J 3 bases short, with 19 bases between.

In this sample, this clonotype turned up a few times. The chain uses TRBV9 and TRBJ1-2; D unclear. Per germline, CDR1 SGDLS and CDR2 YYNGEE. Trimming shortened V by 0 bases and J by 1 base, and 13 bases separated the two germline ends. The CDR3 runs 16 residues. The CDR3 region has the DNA TGTGCCAGCAGCGTAGGAGTAGCCGCTGATAACTATGGCTACACCTTC. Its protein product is CASSVGVAADNYGYTF.

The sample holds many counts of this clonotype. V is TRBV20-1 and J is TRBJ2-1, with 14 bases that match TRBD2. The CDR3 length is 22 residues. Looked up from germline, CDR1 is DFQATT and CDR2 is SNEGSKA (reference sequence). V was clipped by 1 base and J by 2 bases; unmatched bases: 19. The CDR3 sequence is CSARVDRPGLAGARSTYNEQFF. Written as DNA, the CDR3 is TGCAGTGCTAGAGTTGACAGACCGGGACTAGCGGGAGCTAGGAGCACCTACAATGAGCAGTTCTTC.

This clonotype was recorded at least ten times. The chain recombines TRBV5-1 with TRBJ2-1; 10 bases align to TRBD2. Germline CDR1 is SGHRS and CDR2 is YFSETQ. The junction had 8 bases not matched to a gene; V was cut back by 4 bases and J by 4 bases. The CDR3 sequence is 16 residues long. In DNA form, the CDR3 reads TGCGCCAGCAGCGGGGCCGGGACTAGCGTTTACAATGAGCAGTTCTTC. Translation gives CASSGAGTSVYNEQFF.

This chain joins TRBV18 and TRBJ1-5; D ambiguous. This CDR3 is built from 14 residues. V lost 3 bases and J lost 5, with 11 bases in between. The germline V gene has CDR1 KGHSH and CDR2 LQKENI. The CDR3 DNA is TGTGCCAGCTCACCTCGACGGGGAGATCAGCCCCAGCATTTT. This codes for CASSPRRGDQPQHF.

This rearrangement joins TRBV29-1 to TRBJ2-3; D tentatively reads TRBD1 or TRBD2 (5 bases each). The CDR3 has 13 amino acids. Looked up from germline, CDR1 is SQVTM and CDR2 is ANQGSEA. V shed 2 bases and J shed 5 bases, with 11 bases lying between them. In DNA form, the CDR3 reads TGCAGCGTTGAAACCGGGGCCGGAGATACGCAGTATTTT. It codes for CSVETGAGDTQYF.

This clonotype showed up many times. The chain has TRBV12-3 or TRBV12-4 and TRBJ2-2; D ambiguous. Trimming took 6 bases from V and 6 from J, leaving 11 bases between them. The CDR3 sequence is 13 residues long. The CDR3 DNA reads TGTGCCAGCAGGCTTGGGGTTTCCGGGGAGCTGTTTTTT. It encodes CASRLGVSGELFF.

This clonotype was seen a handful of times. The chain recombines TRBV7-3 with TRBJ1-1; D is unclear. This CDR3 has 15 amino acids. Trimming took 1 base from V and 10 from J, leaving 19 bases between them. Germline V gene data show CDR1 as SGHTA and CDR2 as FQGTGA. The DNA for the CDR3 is TGTGCCAGCAGCTTAAGCCCGTCGGCGGAAGGTAGAGCTTTCTTT. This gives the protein CASSLSPSAEGRAFF.

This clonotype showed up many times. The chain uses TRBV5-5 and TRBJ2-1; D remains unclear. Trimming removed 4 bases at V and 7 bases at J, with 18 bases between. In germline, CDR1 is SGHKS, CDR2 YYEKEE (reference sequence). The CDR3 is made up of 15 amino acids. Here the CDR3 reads CASSASPVLWNEQFF. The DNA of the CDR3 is TGTGCCAGCAGCGCTTCCCCCGTCTTGTGGAATGAGCAGTTCTTC.

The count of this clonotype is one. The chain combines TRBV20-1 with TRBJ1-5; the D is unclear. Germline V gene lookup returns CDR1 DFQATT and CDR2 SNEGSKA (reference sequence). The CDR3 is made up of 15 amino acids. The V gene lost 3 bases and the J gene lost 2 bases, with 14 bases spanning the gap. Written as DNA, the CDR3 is TGCAGTGCTAGGGTCAATTTTCCAGGCAATCAGCCCCAGCATTTT. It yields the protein CSARVNFPGNQPQHF.

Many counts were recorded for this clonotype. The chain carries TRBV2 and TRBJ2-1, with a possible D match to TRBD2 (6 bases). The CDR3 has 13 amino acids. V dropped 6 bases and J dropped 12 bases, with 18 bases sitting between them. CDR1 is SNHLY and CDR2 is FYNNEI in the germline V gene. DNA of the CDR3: TGTGCCAGCAGGGCCGGGACTTACAAGGGGCAGTTCTTC. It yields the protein CASRAGTYKGQFF.

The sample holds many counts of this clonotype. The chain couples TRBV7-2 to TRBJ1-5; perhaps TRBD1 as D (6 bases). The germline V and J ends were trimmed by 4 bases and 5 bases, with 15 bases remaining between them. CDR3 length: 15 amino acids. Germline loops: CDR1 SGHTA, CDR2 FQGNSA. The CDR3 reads CASSSNAGADQPQHF. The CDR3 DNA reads TGTGCCAGCAGCTCGAATGCGGGGGCGGATCAGCCCCAGCATTTT.

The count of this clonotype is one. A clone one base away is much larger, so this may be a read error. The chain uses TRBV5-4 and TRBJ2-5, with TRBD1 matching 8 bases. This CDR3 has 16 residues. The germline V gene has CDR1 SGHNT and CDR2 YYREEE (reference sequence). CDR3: CASNLESGGYQETQYF. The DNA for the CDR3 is TGTGCCAGCAACTTGGAGTCAGGGGGCTATCAAGAGACCCAGTACTTC.

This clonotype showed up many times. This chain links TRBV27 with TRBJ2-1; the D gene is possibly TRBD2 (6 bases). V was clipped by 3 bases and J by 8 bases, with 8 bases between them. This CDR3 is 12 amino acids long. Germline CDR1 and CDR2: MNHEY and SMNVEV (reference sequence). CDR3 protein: CASSLGGHEQFF. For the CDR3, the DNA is TGTGCCAGCAGTTTGGGGGGACATGAGCAGTTCTTC.

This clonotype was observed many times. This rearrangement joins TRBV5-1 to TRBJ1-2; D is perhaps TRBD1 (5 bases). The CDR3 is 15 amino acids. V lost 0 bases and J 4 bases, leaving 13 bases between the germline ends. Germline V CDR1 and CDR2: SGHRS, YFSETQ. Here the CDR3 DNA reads TGCGCCAGCAGCTTGGCAGGGAGTTTTACCTATGGCTACACCTTC. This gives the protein CASSLAGSFTYGYTF.

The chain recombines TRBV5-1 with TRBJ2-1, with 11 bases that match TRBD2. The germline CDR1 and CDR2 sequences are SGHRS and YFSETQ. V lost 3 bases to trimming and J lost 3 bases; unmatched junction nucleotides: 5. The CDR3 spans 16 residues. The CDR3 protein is CASSSQLAGVYNEQFF. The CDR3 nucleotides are TGCGCCAGCAGCTCGCAACTAGCGGGGGTCTACAATGAGCAGTTCTTC.

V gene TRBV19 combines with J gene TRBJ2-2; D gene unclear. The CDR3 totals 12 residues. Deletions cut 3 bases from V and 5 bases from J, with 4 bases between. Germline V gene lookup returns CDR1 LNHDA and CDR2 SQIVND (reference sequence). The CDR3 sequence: CASSMRTGELFF. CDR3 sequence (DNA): TGTGCCAGTAGTATGAGGACCGGGGAGCTGTTTTTT.

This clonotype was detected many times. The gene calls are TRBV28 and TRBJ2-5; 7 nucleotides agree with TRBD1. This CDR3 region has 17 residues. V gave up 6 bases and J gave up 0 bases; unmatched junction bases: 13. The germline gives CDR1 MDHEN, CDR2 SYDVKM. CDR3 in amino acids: CASSPTRQGVYQETQYF. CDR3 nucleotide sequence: TGTGCCAGCAGCCCTACGCGACAGGGCGTGTACCAAGAGACCCAGTACTTC.

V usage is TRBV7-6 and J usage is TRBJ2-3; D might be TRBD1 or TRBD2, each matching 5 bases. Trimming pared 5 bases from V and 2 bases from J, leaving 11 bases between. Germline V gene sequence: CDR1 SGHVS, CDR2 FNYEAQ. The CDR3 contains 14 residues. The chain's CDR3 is CASSPGTDTDTQYF. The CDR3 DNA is TGTGCCAGCAGCCCCGGGACGGACACAGATACGCAGTATTTT.

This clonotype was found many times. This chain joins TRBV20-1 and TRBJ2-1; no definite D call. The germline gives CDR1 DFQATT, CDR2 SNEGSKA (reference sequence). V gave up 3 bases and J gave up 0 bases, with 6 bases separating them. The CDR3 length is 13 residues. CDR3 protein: CSASGRSYNEQFF. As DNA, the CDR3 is TGCAGTGCTAGCGGGCGCTCCTACAATGAGCAGTTCTTC.

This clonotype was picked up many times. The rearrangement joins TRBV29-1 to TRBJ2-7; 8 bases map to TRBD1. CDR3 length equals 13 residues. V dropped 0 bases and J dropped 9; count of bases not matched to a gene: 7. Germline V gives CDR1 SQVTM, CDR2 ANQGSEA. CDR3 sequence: CSVEDQIGTGQYF. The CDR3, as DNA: TGCAGCGTTGAAGATCAGATAGGGACAGGGCAGTACTTC.

The CDR3 here is CASSRGGQGAYNEQFF. CDR3 coding DNA: TGTGCCAGCAGCAGAGGTGGACAGGGGGCGTACAATGAGCAGTTCTTC. This rearrangement joins TRBV7-2 to TRBJ2-1; TRBD1 agrees at 11 bases. This CDR3 has 16 residues. The junction had 7 bases not matched to a gene; V was cut back by 5 bases and J by 4 bases. The germline V gene has CDR1 SGHTA and CDR2 FQGNSA. Together with reference TRBV7-2 and TRBJ2-1, the CDR3 gives the full variable domain: GAGVSQSPSNKVTEKGKDVELRCDPISGHTALYWYRQSLGQGLEFLIYFQGNSAPDKSGLPSDRFSAERTGGSVSTLTIQRTQQEDSAVYLCASSRGGQGAYNEQFFGPGTRLTVL.

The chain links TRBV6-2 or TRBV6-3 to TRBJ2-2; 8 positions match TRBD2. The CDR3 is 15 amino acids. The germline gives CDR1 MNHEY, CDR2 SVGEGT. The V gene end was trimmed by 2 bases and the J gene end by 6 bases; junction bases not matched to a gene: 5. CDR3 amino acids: CASSYNRGGAGELFF. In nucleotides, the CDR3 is TGTGCCAGCAGTTACAACCGGGGGGGCGCCGGGGAGCTGTTTTTT.

CDR3 residues: CASSLDQTYEQYF. The CDR3 DNA sequence: TGTGCCAGCAGCTTGGACCAGACCTACGAGCAGTACTTC. This rearrangement joins TRBV5-4 to TRBJ2-7; no definite D call. The V gene's germline CDR1 is SGHNT and CDR2 YYREEE (reference sequence). V was shortened by 0 bases and J by 2 bases, with 6 bases between the two germline ends. The CDR3 runs to 13 residues.

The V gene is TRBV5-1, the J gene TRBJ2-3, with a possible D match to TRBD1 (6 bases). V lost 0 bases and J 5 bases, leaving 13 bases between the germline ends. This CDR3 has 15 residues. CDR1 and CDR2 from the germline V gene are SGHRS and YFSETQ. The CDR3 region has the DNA TGCGCCAGCAGCTTGGCAGGGGAGATGAGAGATACGCAGTATTTT. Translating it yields CASSLAGEMRDTQYF.

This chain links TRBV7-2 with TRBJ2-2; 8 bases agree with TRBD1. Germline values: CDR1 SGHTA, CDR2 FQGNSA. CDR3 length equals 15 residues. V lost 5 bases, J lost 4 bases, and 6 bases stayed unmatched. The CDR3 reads CASSPLQGGTGELFF. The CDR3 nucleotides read TGTGCCAGCAGCCCCTTACAGGGGGGCACCGGGGAGCTGTTTTTT.

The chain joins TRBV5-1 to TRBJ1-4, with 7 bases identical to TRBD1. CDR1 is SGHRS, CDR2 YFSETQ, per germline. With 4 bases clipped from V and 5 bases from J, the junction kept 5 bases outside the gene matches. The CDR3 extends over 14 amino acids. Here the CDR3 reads CASSEGQRNEKLFF. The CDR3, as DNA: TGCGCCAGCAGCGAGGGACAGCGGAATGAAAAACTGTTTTTT. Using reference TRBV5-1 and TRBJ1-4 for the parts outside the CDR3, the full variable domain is KAGVTQTPRYLIKTRGQQVTLSCSPISGHRSVSWYQQTPGQGLQFLFEYFSETQRNKGNFPGRFSGRQFSNSRSEMNVSTLELGDSALYLCASSEGQRNEKLFFGSGTQLSVL.

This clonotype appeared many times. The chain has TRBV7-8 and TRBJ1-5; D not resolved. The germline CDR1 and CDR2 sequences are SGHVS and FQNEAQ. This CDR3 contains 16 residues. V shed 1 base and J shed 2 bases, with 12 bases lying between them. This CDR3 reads CASSLGVGNRNQPQHF. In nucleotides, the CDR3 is TGTGCCAGCAGCTTAGGCGTAGGGAACCGCAATCAGCCCCAGCATTTT.

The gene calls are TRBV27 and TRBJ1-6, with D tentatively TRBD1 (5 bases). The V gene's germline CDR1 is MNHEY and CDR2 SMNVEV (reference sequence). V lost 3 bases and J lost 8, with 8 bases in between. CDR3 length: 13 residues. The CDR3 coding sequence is TGTGCCAGCAGTTTCGCCAGGGATTCACCCCTCCACTTT. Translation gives CASSFARDSPLHF.